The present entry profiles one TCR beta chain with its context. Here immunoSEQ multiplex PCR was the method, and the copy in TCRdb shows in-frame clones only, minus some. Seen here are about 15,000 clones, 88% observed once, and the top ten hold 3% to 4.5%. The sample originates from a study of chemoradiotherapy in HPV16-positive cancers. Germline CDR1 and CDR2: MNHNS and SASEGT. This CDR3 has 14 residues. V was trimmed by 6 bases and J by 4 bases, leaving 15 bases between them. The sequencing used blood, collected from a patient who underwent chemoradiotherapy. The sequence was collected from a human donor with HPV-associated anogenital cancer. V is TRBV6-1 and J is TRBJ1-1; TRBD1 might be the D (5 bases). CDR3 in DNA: TGTGCCAGCAGCCAATTAGGGGATACCACTGAAGCTTTCTTT. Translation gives CASSQLGDTTEAFF.